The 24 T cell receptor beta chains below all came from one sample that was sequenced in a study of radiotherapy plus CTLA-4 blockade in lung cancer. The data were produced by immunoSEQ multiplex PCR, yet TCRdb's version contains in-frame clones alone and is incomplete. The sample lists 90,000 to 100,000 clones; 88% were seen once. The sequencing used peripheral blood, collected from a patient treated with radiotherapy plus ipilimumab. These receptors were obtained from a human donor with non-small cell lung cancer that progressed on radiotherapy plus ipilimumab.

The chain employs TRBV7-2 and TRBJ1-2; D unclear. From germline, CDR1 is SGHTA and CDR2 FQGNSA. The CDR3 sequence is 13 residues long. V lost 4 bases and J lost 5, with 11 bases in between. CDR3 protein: CASSSERTYGYTF. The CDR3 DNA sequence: TGTGCCAGCAGCTCCGAGCGGACGTATGGCTACACCTTC. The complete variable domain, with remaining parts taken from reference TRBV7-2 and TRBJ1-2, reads GAGVSQSPSNKVTEKGKDVELRCDPISGHTALYWYRQSLGQGLEFLIYFQGNSAPDKSGLPSDRFSAERTGGSVSTLTIQRTQQEDSAVYLCASSSERTYGYTFGSGTRLTVV.

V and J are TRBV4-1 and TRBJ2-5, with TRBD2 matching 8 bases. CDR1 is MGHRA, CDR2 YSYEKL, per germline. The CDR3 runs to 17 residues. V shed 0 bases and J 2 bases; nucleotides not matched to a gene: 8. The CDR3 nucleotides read TGCGCCAGCAGCCAAGATCAGTGGGTAGCGGGACAAGAGACCCAGTACTTC. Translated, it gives CASSQDQWVAGQETQYF.

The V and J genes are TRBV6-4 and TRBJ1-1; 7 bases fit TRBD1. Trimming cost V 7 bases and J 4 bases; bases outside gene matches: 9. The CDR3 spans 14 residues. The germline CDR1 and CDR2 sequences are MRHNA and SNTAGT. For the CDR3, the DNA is TGTGCCAGCAACAACAGGGGCGGGGGCACTGAAGCTTTCTTT. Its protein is CASNNRGGGTEAFF.

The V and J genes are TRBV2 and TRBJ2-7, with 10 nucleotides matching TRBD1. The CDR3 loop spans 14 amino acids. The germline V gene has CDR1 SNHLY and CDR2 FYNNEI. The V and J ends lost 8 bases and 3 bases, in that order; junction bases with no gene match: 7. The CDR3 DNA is TGTGCCAGCCGGACAGGGGGGAACGTCTACGAGCAGTACTTC. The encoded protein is CASRTGGNVYEQYF.

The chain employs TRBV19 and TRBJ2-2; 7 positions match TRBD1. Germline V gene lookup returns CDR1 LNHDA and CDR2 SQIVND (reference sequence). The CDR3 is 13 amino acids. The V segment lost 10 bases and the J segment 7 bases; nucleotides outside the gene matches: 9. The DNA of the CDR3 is TGTGCCACAAAAAGGACAGGATTCGGGGAGCTGTTTTTT. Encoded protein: CATKRTGFGELFF.

CDR3 region: CASSPPGLAGVGAKNIQYF. The CDR3 nucleotides are TGTGCCAGCAGCCCACCGGGACTAGCGGGAGTCGGTGCCAAAAACATTCAGTACTTC. This chain links TRBV7-8 with TRBJ2-4; 14 bases line up with TRBD2. CDR3 length: 19 residues. Germline-derived CDR1 and CDR2 are SGHVS and FQNEAQ. After removal of 5 bases from V and 1 base from J, the junction contained 10 bases not matched to a gene.

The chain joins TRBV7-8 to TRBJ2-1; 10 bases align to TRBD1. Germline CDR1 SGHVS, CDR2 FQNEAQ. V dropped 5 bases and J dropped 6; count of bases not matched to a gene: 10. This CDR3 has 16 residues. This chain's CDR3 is CASSKGTGEWGNEQFF. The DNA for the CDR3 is TGTGCCAGCAGCAAAGGGACAGGGGAATGGGGCAATGAGCAGTTCTTC.

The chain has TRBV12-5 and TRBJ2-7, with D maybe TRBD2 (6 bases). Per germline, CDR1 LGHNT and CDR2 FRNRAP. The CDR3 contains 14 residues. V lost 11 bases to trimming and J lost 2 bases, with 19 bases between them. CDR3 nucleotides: TGTGCTGGCGAAGGTTGGGACTTCGCCTACGAGCAGTACTTC. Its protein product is CAGEGWDFAYEQYF.

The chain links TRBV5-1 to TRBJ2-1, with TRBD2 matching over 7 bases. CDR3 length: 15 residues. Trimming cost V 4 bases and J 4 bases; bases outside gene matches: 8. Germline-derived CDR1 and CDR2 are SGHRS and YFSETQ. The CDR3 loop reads CASSRELAMYNEQFF. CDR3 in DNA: TGCGCCAGCAGCCGGGAACTAGCGATGTACAATGAGCAGTTCTTC.

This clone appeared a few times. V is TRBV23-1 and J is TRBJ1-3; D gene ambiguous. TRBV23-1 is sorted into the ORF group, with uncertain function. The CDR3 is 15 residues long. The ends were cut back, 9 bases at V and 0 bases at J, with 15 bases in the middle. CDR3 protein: CARVRQSGSGNTIYF. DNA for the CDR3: TGCGCCAGGGTGAGACAAAGCGGCTCTGGAAACACCATATATTTT.

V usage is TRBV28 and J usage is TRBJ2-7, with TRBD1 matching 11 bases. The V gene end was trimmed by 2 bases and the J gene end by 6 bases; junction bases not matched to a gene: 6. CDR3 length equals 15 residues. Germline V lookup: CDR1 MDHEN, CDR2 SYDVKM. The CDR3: CASSLPGTGGSEQYF. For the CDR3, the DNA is TGTGCCAGCAGTTTACCCGGGACAGGGGGGTCCGAGCAGTACTTC. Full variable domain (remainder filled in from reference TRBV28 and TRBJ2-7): DVKVTQSSRYLVKRTGEKVFLECVQDMDHENMFWYRQDPGLGLRLIYFSYDVKMKEKGDIPEGYSVSREKKERFSLILESASTNQTSMYLCASSLPGTGGSEQYFGPGTRLTVT.

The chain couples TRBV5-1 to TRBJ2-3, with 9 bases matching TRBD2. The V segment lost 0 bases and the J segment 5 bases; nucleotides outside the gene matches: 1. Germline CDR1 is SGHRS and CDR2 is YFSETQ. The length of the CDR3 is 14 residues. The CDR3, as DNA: TGCGCCAGCAGCTTGGTACTAGCGGGAGATACGCAGTATTTT. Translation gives CASSLVLAGDTQYF.

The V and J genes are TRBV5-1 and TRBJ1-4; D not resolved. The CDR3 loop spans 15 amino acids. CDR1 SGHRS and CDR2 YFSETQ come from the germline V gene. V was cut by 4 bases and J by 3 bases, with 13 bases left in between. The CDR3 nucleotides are TGCGCCAGCAGCACGGCACAGAGGGCTAATGAAAAACTGTTTTTT. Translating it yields CASSTAQRANEKLFF. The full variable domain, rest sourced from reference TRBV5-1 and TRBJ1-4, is KAGVTQTPRYLIKTRGQQVTLSCSPISGHRSVSWYQQTPGQGLQFLFEYFSETQRNKGNFPGRFSGRQFSNSRSEMNVSTLELGDSALYLCASSTAQRANEKLFFGSGTQLSVL.

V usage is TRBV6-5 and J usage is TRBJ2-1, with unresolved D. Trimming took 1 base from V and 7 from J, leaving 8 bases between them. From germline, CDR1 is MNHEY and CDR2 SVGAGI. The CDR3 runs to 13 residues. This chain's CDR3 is CASSYLRGNEQFF. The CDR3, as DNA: TGTGCCAGCAGTTACTTACGAGGAAATGAGCAGTTCTTC.

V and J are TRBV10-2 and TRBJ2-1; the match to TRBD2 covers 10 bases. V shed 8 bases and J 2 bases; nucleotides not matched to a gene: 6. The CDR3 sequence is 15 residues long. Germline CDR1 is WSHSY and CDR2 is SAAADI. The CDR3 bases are TGCGCCAGCGCTAGGACTAGCGGAACCTACAATGAGCAGTTCTTC. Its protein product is CASARTSGTYNEQFF.

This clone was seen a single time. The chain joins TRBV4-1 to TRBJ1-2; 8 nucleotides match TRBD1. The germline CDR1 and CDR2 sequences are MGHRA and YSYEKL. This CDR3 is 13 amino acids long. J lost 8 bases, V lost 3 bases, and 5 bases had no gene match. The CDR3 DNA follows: TGCGCCAGCAGCCAGGACAGGGATAACGGCTACACCTTC. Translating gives CASSQDRDNGYTF.

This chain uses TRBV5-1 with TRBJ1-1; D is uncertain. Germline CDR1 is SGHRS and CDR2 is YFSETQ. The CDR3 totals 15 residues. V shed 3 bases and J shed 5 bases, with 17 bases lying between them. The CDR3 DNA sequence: TGCGCCAGCAGCTATGGAGGGCCCCCGGGGACTGAAGCTTTCTTT. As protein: CASSYGGPPGTEAFF.

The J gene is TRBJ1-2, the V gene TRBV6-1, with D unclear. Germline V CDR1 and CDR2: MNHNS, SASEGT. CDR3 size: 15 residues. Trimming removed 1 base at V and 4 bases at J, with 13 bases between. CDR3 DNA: TGTGCCAGCAGTGAAGGTTTGGTCAGGAGCTATGGCTACACCTTC. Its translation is CASSEGLVRSYGYTF.

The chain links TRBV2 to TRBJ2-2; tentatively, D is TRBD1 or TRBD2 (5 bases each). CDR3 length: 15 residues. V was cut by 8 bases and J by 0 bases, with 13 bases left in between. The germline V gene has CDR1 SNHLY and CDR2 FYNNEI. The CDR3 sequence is CASAIGTANTGELFF. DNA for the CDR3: TGTGCCAGCGCTATCGGGACGGCGAACACCGGGGAGCTGTTTTTT.

CDR3 residues: CASSLERDSTGYTF. CDR3 DNA sequence: TGTGCCAGCAGCTTAGAGAGGGACTCAACGGGCTACACCTTC. The gene calls are TRBV7-2 and TRBJ1-2; perhaps TRBD1 as D (5 bases). Germline lookup yields CDR1 SGHTA and CDR2 FQGNSA. V shed 1 base and J shed 8 bases, with 14 bases lying between them. CDR3 length equals 14 residues.

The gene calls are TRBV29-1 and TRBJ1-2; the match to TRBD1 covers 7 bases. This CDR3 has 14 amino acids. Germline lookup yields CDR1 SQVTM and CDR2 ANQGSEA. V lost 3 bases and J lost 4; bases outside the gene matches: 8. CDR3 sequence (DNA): TGCAGCGTTGAGTCCAGGGGGACATTCTATGGCTACACCTTC. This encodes CSVESRGTFYGYTF. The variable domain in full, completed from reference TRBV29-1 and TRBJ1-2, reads SAVISQKPSRDICQRGTSLTIQCQVDSQVTMMFWYRQQPGQSLTLIATANQGSEATYESGFVIDKFPISRPNLTFSTLTVSNMSPEDSSIYLCSVESRGTFYGYTFGSGTRLTVV.

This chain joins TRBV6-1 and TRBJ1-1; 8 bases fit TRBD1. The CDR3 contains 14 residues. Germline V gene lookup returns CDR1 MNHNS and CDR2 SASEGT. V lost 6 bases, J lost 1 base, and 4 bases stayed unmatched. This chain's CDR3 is CASRDRVRNTEAFF. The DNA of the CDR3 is TGTGCCAGCAGGGACAGGGTAAGGAACACTGAAGCTTTCTTT.

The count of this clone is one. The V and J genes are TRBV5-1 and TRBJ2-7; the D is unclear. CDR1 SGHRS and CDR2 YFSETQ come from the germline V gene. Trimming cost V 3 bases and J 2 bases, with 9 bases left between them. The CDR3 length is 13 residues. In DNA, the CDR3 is TGCGCCAGCAGCTCCCTGGGGACCTACGAGCAGTACTTC. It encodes CASSSLGTYEQYF.

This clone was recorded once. As DNA, the CDR3 is TGTGCCAGCAGCACCTGGACTCTTAGCGGCCCAGGAGTGGATGAGCAGTTCTTC. It yields the protein CASSTWTLSGPGVDEQFF. This chain connects TRBV7-2 to TRBJ2-1, with D perhaps TRBD2 (6 bases). CDR1 is SGHTA and CDR2 is FQGNSA in the germline V gene. V gave up 5 bases and J gave up 8 bases, with 28 bases separating them. The CDR3 totals 18 residues.